This section outlines one T cell receptor beta chain sequence together with its context. What antigen it recognizes has not been identified. For each CD8+ T cell subset, flow sorting was done in triplicate, and a few hundred thousand cells per subset went directly into RLT lysis buffer. To keep memory contaminants out, a stringent definition of naive CD8+ T cells was applied: CD45RO-CCR7+CD27+CD95-. Standard density gradient centrifugation was used to isolate peripheral blood mononuclear cells from buffy coats. A FACSAria III was used to flow-sort naive CXCR3-negative and CXCR3-positive CD8+ T cells. Total RNA was extracted from sorted cells using an RNeasy Mini Kit. Sequencing took place on a NextSeq 550. The Human TCR Profiling Kit (MiLaboratory) was used to prepare UMI-labeled 5' RACE TRB cDNA libraries. The full amount of extracted RNA was used for cDNA synthesis, and the full amount of resulting cDNA was used for PCR amplification. The libraries were made side by side, with each library going through the same number of PCR cycles. The paper's processing steps were these. MIGEC and MiXCR extracted about 50,000 +/- 10,000 unique UMI-labeled TRB cDNA molecules per library, requiring at least two reads per UMI. Each library averaged about 37,000 +/- 9,700 functional in-frame TRB CDR3 nucleotide clonotypes without stop codons. Diversity metrics, including normalized Shannon-Wiener and Chao1, were computed in VDJtools after downsampling to 5000 UMI-labeled TRB molecules per sample. Clonotype-size-weighted physicochemical properties of the central five CDR3 residues (interaction energy, strength, volume and Kidera factor 4) were computed in VDJtools. TCRdb reprocessed the public reads and reports one entry per CDR3 protein sequence, without DNA. These V and J calls originate from TCRdb's pipeline instead of the authors' own analysis. The sample table records roughly 100,000 distinct CDR3 sequences. Of the sample, more than 0.3% is held by the ten largest clones.

The CDR3 runs 17 residues from the cysteine to the phenylalanine. No DNA is listed. CDR1 LGHDT and CDR2 YNNKEL were looked up in the germline V gene (reference sequence). The source of the sample is a study of CXCR3-negative and CXCR3-positive naive CD8 T cells (dated by TCRdb to between 2017 and 2020). Background for the entire study: In total, about 130 million TRB reads were obtained, or roughly 1.5 +/- 0.3 million reads per library. TRBV-TRBJ cluster analysis included naive subsets from several donors and memory cells from 3 donors. Diversity and physicochemical repertoire analyses covered some eleven donors pooled from two independent experiments.

Broad study findings and their caveats: TRB CDR3s from CXCR3-positive naive cells showed higher hydrophobicity (lower Kidera factor 4), lower energy, and higher strength and volume indices than CXCR3-negative naive cells. Naive CXCR3-negative and CXCR3-positive cells from the same donor showed similar TRBV-TRBJ usage, whereas memory cells showed distinct patterns. Repertoire diversity was comparably high in both naive subsets but much lower in memory CD8+ T cells. Surface CD5, linked to self-reactivity in mice, was comparable between naive subsets; TCR interaction strength was therefore also inferred from TRB CDR3 physicochemical properties. CXCR3 expression partially decreased after cryopreservation, so most assays used freshly isolated PBMCs.

This clonotype originated in a human donor in good health. Some clones in this sample may be carry-over from other donors' samples. The chain is made from TRBV3-1 and TRBJ2-1; the D gene TCRdb calls, TRBD1, cannot be checked with no DNA. What was sequenced was naive CXCR3+ CD8+ T cells from blood. In the paper's terms, the cell subset or site label means: CD45RO-CCR7+CD27+CD95- naive CD8+ T cells expressing CXCR3 (TNR3+). CDR3 reads: CASSQGEGQSSYNEQFF.